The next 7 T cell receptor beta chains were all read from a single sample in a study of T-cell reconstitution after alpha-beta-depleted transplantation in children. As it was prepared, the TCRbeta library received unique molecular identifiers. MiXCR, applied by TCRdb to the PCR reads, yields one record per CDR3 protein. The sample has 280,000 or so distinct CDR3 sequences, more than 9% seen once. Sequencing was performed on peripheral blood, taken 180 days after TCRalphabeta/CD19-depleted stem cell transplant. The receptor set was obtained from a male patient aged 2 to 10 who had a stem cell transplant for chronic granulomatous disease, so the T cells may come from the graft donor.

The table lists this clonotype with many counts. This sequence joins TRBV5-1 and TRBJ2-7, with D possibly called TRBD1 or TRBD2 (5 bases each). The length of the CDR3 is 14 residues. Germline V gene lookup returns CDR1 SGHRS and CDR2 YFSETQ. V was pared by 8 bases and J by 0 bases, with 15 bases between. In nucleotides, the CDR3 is TGCGCCAGTTCGGACGGGGCGAGCTCCTACGAGCAGTACTTC. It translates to CASSDGASSYEQYF.

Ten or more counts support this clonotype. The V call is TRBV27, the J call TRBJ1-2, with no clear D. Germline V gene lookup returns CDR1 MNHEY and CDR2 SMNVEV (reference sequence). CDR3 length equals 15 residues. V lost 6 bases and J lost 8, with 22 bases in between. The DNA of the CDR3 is TGTGCCAGCAGAAAAGAGGTGAAGACATCCCGGGGCTACACCTTC. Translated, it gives CASRKEVKTSRGYTF.

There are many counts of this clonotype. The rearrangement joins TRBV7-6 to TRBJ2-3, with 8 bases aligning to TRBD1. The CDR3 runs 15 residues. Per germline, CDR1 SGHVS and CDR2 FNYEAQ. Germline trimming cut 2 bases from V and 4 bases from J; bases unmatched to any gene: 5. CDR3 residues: CASSLSDRASDTQYF. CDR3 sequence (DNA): TGTGCCAGCAGCTTATCGGACAGGGCTTCAGATACGCAGTATTTT.

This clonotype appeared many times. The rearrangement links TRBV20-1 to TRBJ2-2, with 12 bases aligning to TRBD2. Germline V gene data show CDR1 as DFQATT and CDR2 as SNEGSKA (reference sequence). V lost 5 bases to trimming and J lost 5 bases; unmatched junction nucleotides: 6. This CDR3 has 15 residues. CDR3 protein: CSAGDGLAGTGELFF. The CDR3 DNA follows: TGCAGTGCTGGGGACGGACTAGCGGGAACCGGGGAGCTGTTTTTT.

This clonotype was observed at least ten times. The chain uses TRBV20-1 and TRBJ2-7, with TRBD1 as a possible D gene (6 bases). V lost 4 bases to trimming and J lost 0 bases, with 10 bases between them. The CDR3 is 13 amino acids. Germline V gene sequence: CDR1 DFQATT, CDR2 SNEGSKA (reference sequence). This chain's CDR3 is CSAKQGGSYEQYF. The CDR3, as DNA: TGCAGTGCTAAACAAGGGGGCTCCTACGAGCAGTACTTC.

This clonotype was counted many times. CDR3 in amino acids: CASSFGSTGNQPQHF. The DNA of the CDR3 is TGTGCCAGCAGTTTTGGATCTACAGGGAACCAGCCCCAGCATTTT. The V call is TRBV7-9, the J call TRBJ1-5, with a weak D call TRBD1 (6 bases). Germline V lookup: CDR1 SEHNR, CDR2 FQNEAQ (reference sequence). The V end was cut by 6 bases, the J end by 7 bases, with 19 bases between. This CDR3 is 15 amino acids long.

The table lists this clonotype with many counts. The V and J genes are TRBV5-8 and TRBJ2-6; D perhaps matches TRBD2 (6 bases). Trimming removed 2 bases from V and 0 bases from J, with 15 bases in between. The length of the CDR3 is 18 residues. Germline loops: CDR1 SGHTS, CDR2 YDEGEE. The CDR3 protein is CASSFRLMGGSGANVLTF. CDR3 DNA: TGTGCCAGCAGCTTCCGCCTAATGGGGGGCTCTGGGGCCAACGTCCTGACTTTC.